This T cell receptor (beta chain) was profiled in a study of shared clonotypes between healthy human individuals. Study results and caveats: Tissue TCR repertoires likely differ from these blood-only repertoires.

With 3 bases removed from V and 8 bases from J, the gap between germline ends came to 10 bases. CDR1 is DFQATT, CDR2 SNEGSKA, per germline (reference sequence). This CDR3 has 11 residues. With respect to this clone: Its antigen remains unknown.

Profiling relied on immunoSEQ multiplex PCR, and the TCRdb table lists in-frame clones only, not all of them. This table holds fewer than 650,000 clones, 70% to 80% found once. The gene calls are TRBV20-1 and TRBJ1-2; D not resolved. Sequencing was done on a sample of PBMCs. This TCR came from a middle-aged woman in good health. Some clones in this sample may be carry-over from other donors' samples. CDR3 DNA sequence: TGCAGTGCTAGCGGGCCGGGGGGCTACACCTTC. Translated, it gives CSASGPGGYTF.